Detailed here is one T cell receptor beta chain. This clonotype was seen repeatedly, ten times or more. The clone's antigen remains unknown. No per-base quality is available; no much larger clone lies one base away. The source of the sample is a study of molecular identifiers for immune sequencing clone quantification (dated by TCRdb to the late 2010s). In terms of the full investigation: For a replicate experiment, RNA from approximately 20,000 or 100,000 naive CD8 T cells was divided into five aliquots, of which four were sequenced. This methods study used CD8 T cells to benchmark TCR RNA copy counting and molecular-identifier clustering-based TCR repertoire sequencing (MIDCIRS). Results and caveats for the whole study, not just this receptor: Highly expanded clone sizes could be underestimated because identical TCR molecules may share a barcode. When barcode sub-clustering was not used, chimeric consensus sequences inflated TCR diversity, with chimeras reaching as high as 47%. In CMV-specific effector cells, clones with more than 20 RNA copies contained over 98% of molecules, whereas in naive cells such clones contained under 1% of molecules. Spiked-in Jurkat TCR RNA equal to a single cell's worth was reported to be detectable even within one million naive CD8 T cells. Modeling estimated about three recovered TCR RNA copies per cell, compared with about 9.3 by digital PCR, which implies about 32% capture efficiency. The naive libraries included spiked-in Jurkat TCR RNA (about nine copies' worth), and this RNA is not part of the donor repertoire.

The library was produced with PCR. For sequencing, an Illumina HiSeq 4000 was employed. Bulk TCR libraries were made following a previously described method, with the TCR primers given in Table S5. The Qiagen AllPrep DNA/RNA kit was used to purify total RNA. Before any analysis, reads coming from multiple sequencing runs of the same library were combined into one pool. Under the source paper's analysis protocol: Reads were retained only if their TCR constant sequence matched exactly, and those retained reads were trimmed to 150 nt and grouped according to their 12-nt molecular barcodes. Reads in each barcode group were sub-clustered using a 15% Levenshtein threshold, and a quality-weighted consensus sequence was built for each RNA molecule. Non-functional sequences were discarded, and so were lower-count sequences lying one edit away from another sequence. Based on fitting two negative binomial distributions, any barcode sub-cluster with under 20% of the maximum read count was discarded. The public sequencing data were trimmed at Q25 with fastp and processed into clonotypes with MiXCR by TCRdb, which kept only in-frame beta chains. Records with the same CDR3 protein are collapsed into one entry carrying the most frequent genes and DNA. For this entry, the V and J calls and clone size follow TCRdb and not the study's own pipeline. Here the sample has 62,000 or so distinct CDR3 sequences; around a sixth occur a single time. Approximately 1.5% of the sample is held by the ten biggest clonotypes.

From V the trimming removes 4 bases and from J it removes 4 bases, while the gene matches leave 5 bases of the junction unaccounted for. CDR3 length: 14 amino acids, cysteine to phenylalanine. Only the CDR3 part of the read is kept: 42 bases, read in frame from the first base. The germline V gene gives CDR1 as SNHLY and CDR2 as FYNNEI. Naive CD8 T cell libraries were made from roughly 20,000 to 1,000,000 sorted cells using 10%, 30% or 50% of purified RNA. Naive CD8 T cells were FACS-sorted as CD8+CD4-CCR7+CD45RA+ on a BD FACSAria II into RLT Plus buffer. To test detection sensitivity, Jurkat RNA equivalent to over 8 TCR copies was spiked into samples of roughly 20,000-1,000,000 naive CD8 T cells. Enrichment of CD8 T cells was performed with RosetteSep CD8+ T Cell Enrichment Cocktail and Ficoll-Paque, after which ACK red cell lysis was carried out.

The source of this sequence is a human donor in good health. Some libraries in this study had Jurkat cell RNA spiked in. The chain employs TRBV2 and TRBJ2-7; 9 central bases correspond to TRBD1. The sample comprised naive CD8+ T cells from blood, with Jurkat cell RNA spiked in. According to the study, the label for this sample's cell subset or site signals: FACS-sorted CD8+CD4-CCR7+CD45RA+ naive T cells. The nucleotides read TGTGCCAGCAGTGTATGGGACAGGGTATACGAGCAGTACTTC. The resulting protein is CASSVWDRVYEQYF.